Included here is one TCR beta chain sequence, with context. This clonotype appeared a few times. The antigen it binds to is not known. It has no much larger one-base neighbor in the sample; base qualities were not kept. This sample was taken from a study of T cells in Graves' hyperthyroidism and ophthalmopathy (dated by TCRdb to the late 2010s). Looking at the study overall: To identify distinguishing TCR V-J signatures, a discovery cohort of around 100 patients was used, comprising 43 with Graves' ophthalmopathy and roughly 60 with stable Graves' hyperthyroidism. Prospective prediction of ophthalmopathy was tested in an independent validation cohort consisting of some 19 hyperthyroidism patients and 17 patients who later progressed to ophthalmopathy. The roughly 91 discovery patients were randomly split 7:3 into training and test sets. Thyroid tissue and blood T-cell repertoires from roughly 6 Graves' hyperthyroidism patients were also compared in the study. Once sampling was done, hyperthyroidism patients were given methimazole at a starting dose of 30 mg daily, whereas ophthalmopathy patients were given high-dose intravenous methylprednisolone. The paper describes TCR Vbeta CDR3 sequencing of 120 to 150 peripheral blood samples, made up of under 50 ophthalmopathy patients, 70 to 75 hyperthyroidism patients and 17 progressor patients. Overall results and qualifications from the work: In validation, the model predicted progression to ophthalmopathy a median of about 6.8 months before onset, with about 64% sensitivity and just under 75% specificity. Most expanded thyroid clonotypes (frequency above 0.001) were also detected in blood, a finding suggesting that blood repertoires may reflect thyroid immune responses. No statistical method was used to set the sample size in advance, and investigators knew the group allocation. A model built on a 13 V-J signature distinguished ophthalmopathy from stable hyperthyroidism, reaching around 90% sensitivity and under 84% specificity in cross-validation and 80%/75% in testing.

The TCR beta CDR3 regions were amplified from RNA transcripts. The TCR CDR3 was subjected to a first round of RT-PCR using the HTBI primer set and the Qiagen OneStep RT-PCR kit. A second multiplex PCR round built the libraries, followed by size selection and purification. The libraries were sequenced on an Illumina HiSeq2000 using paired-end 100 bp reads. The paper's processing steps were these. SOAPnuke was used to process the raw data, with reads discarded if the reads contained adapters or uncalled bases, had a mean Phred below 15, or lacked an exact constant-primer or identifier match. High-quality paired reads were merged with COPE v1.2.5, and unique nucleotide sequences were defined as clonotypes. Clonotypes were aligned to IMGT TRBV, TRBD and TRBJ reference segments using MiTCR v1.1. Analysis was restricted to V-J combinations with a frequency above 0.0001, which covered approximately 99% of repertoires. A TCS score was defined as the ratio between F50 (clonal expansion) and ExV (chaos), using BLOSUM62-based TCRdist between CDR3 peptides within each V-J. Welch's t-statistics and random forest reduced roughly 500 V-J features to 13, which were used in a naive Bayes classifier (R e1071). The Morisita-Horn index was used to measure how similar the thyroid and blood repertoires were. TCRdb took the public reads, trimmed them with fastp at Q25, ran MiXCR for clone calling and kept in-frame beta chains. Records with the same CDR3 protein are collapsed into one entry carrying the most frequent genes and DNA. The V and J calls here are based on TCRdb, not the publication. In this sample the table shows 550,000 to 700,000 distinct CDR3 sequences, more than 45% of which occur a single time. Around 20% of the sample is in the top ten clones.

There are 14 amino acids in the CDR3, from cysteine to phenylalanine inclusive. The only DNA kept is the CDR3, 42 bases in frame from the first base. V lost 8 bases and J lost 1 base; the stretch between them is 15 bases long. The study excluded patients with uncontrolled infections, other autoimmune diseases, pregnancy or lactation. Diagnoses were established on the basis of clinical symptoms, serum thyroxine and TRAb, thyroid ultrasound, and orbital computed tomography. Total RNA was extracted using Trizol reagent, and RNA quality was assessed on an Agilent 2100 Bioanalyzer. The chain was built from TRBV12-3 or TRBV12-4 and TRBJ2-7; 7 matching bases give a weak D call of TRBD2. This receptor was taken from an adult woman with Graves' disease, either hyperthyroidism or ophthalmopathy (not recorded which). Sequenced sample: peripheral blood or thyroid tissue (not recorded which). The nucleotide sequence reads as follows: TGTGCCAGCTCATCGGGGGGCAGGTCCTACGAGCAGTACTTC. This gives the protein CASSSGGRSYEQYF.